These 19 T cell receptor beta chains came from one sample sequenced in a study of cytomegalovirus exposure and HLA in healthy donors. The assay was immunoSEQ multiplex PCR, and TCRdb's table has in-frame clones only and misses some. The sample shows roughly 130,000 clones, roughly 90% of them seen only once. The sample taken for sequencing was PBMCs. The receptors shown here come from a man aged 25-40 years in good health and CMV-seronegative.

The J gene is TRBJ1-6, the V gene TRBV2, with D possibly being TRBD1 (5 bases). Trimming removed 8 bases at V and 5 bases at J, with 13 bases between. The germline V gene encodes CDR1 SNHLY and CDR2 FYNNEI. The CDR3 is 14 amino acids. DNA of the CDR3: TGTGCCAGCTTTGGGGGGATGAATAATTCACCCCTCCACTTT. Translating it yields CASFGGMNNSPLHF.

This clone has ten or more counts. This rearrangement joins TRBV2 to TRBJ2-2; 8 bases line up with TRBD2. This CDR3 comprises 16 residues. Germline V gene lookup returns CDR1 SNHLY and CDR2 FYNNEI. Unmatched junction bases numbered 12, after V lost 8 bases and J lost 4 bases. In nucleotides, the CDR3 is TGTGCCAGCGAGGGAGGCGGGAGGAGTATCACCGGGGAGCTGTTTTTT. Its protein product is CASEGGGRSITGELFF.

This sequence joins TRBV7-8 and TRBJ1-1, with 9 bases matching TRBD1. CDR3 size: 16 residues. V lost 4 bases and J lost 1; bases outside the gene matches: 7. CDR1 and CDR2 (germline): SGHVS, FQNEAQ. CDR3 amino acids: CASSSLTGGGNTEAFF. CDR3 DNA: TGTGCCAGCAGCTCCCTGACAGGGGGTGGGAACACTGAAGCTTTCTTT.

The DNA for the CDR3 is TGTGCCAGCAGCTTAGTAAGCGGGGGGTTGTCGGATACGCAGTATTTT. Translated, it gives CASSLVSGGLSDTQYF. The chain employs TRBV7-9 and TRBJ2-3; 9 bases agree with TRBD2. The germline V gene has CDR1 SEHNR and CDR2 FQNEAQ (reference sequence). This CDR3 is 16 amino acids long. J gave up 6 bases and V 1 base, and 8 bases lay outside the gene matches.

The chain joins TRBV9 to TRBJ2-3, with 8 bases aligning to TRBD2. Germline CDR1 is SGDLS and CDR2 is YYNGEE. Germline trimming cut 3 bases from V and 5 bases from J; bases unmatched to any gene: 11. The CDR3 totals 16 residues. The CDR3 loop is CASSAGTSGRQDTQYF. The CDR3, as DNA: TGTGCCAGCAGCGCCGGAACTAGCGGTAGGCAAGATACGCAGTATTTT.

This sequence joins TRBV19 and TRBJ2-5, with 11 bases identical to TRBD1. Germline loops: CDR1 LNHDA, CDR2 SQIVND (reference sequence). This CDR3 region has 13 residues. Trimming removed 8 bases from V and 3 bases from J; junction bases left unmatched: 2. The CDR3 nucleotides read TGTGCCAGTGGACAGGGGGCCAAAGAGACCCAGTACTTC. Its protein product is CASGQGAKETQYF. Full variable domain (rest looked up from reference TRBV19 and TRBJ2-5): DGGITQSPKYLFRKEGQNVTLSCEQNLNHDAMYWYRQDPGQGLRLIYYSQIVNDFQKGDIAEGYSVSREKKESFPLTVTSAQKNPTAFYLCASGQGAKETQYFGPGTRLLVL.

The rearrangement links TRBV4-3 to TRBJ2-1; TRBD2 might be the D (5 bases). V gave up 0 bases and J gave up 8 bases, with 20 bases separating them. Germline CDR1 and CDR2: LGHNA and YSLEER. CDR3 size: 17 residues. The CDR3 DNA sequence: TGCGCCAGCAGCCAAGATTTTTCAGCGGCTAGTAAATATGAGCAGTTCTTC. It encodes CASSQDFSAASKYEQFF.

The V and J genes are TRBV6-1 and TRBJ2-5; a weak D match, TRBD2 (5 bases). The CDR3 has 16 residues. V was clipped by 2 bases and J by 1 base, with 14 bases between them. CDR1 and CDR2 (germline): MNHNS, SASEGT. The CDR3 DNA reads TGTGCCAGCAGTGAACTAGCACTCAATTCCCAAGAGACCCAGTACTTC. Amino acid sequence: CASSELALNSQETQYF.

CDR3 in amino acids: CASSEGGPVNEQYF. The CDR3 DNA is TGCGCCAGCAGTGAGGGGGGCCCTGTCAACGAGCAGTACTTC. The rearrangement links TRBV10-1 to TRBJ2-7; D may be TRBD1 (6 bases). The ends were cut back, 2 bases at V and 5 bases at J, with 13 bases in the middle. CDR3 length: 14 amino acids. Germline V CDR1 and CDR2: WNHNN, SYGVQD (reference sequence).

The rearrangement joins TRBV4-3 to TRBJ1-4, with a tentative D call TRBD1 (6 bases). V was cut by 4 bases and J by 5 bases, with 11 bases left in between. Germline CDR1 is LGHNA and CDR2 is YSLEER. The CDR3 extends over 14 amino acids. CDR3 in DNA: TGCGCCAGCAGCCCGACAGGCCTAAATGAAAAACTGTTTTTT. This sequence encodes CASSPTGLNEKLFF.

Of note for this clone: Other DNA sequences from this sample encode an identical CDR3 as well. This chain connects TRBV5-4 to TRBJ2-1, with 7 bases aligning to TRBD2. V dropped 2 bases and J dropped 1; count of bases not matched to a gene: 3. CDR1 is SGHNT and CDR2 is YYREEE in the germline V gene (reference sequence). The CDR3 has 15 amino acids. CDR3 nucleotides: TGTGCCAGCAGCTTAGCGGGAAGTTCCTACAATGAGCAGTTCTTC. Its translation is CASSLAGSSYNEQFF.

The rearrangement links TRBV6-6 to TRBJ2-7, with D perhaps TRBD2 (5 bases). Trimming pared 0 bases from V and 1 base from J, leaving 13 bases between. CDR3 length: 16 residues. Germline V gene lookup returns CDR1 MNHNY and CDR2 SVGAGI (reference sequence). The CDR3 protein is CASSYSAGKGSYEQYF. In DNA form, the CDR3 reads TGTGCCAGCAGTTACTCGGCCGGGAAGGGATCCTACGAGCAGTACTTC.

The rearrangement joins TRBV7-2 to TRBJ1-3; D remains unclear. The CDR3 spans 15 residues. From germline, CDR1 is SGHTA and CDR2 FQGNSA. The V end was cut by 3 bases, the J end by 0 bases, with 9 bases between. CDR3: CASSLSQASGNTIYF. CDR3 DNA sequence: TGTGCCAGCAGCTTGTCGCAGGCCTCTGGAAACACCATATATTTT. Combining the CDR3 with reference TRBV7-2 and TRBJ1-3 gives the whole variable domain GAGVSQSPSNKVTEKGKDVELRCDPISGHTALYWYRQSLGQGLEFLIYFQGNSAPDKSGLPSDRFSAERTGGSVSTLTIQRTQQEDSAVYLCASSLSQASGNTIYFGEGSWLTVV.

The chain employs TRBV29-1 and TRBJ1-2; TRBD1 matches at 11 bases. The CDR3 runs to 14 residues. In germline, CDR1 is SQVTM, CDR2 ANQGSEA. The ends lost 3 bases at V and 2 bases at J; junction bases unmatched: 2. The CDR3 spells CSVDRTGGNYGYTF. The DNA for the CDR3 is TGCAGCGTTGATCGGACAGGGGGCAACTATGGCTACACCTTC.

The rearrangement uses TRBV20-1 and TRBJ2-7; 9 bases align to TRBD1. CDR1 DFQATT and CDR2 SNEGSKA come from the germline V gene (reference sequence). This CDR3 comprises 11 residues. Losses at the gene ends were 6 bases for V and 13 bases for J; bases not matched to a gene: 10. The CDR3 nucleotides read TGCAGTGCCAGGAAAGACAGGGGGAATTACTTC. It is translated as CSARKDRGNYF.

The chain is built from TRBV5-1 and TRBJ2-3; weak D call: TRBD1 (5 bases). The CDR3 loop spans 19 amino acids. In germline, CDR1 is SGHRS, CDR2 YFSETQ. V was trimmed by 1 base and J by 0 bases, leaving 21 bases between them. The CDR3: CASSLRAAGQPSSTDTQYF. The CDR3 nucleotides are TGCGCCAGCAGCTTGAGGGCAGCAGGACAACCCTCTAGCACAGATACGCAGTATTTT.

This clone was seen a single time. The chain is built from TRBV7-2 and TRBJ2-7; D unclear. The germline gives CDR1 SGHTA, CDR2 FQGNSA. The CDR3 spans 14 residues. Deletions cut 6 bases from V and 3 bases from J, with 15 bases between. Here the CDR3 DNA reads TGTGCCAGCAGGACCATCAGTAGCAGCTACGAGCAGTACTTC. Translating gives CASRTISSSYEQYF.

This clone was picked up one time. V gene TRBV5-1 combines with J gene TRBJ2-2; a weak D match, TRBD2 (7 bases). The CDR3 sequence is 16 residues long. Between the trimmed V and J ends, which lost 4 bases and 3 bases, there was a span of 16 bases. Germline lookup yields CDR1 SGHRS and CDR2 YFSETQ. In nucleotides, the CDR3 is TGCGCCAGCAGCCCGATAGGGGGGGATCACACCGGGGAGCTGTTTTTT. As protein: CASSPIGGDHTGELFF.

V is TRBV7-8 and J is TRBJ2-1; D call uncertain. The CDR3 runs to 15 residues. Trimming removed 5 bases from V and 0 bases from J, with 11 bases in between. Germline V lookup: CDR1 SGHVS, CDR2 FQNEAQ. CDR3: CASSPSESSYNEQFF. CDR3 in DNA: TGTGCCAGCAGCCCGAGCGAGAGCTCCTACAATGAGCAGTTCTTC.